The table lists the clone carrying this T cell receptor (beta chain) with a count of one. This record belongs to a study of blood T cell repertoires in COVID-19. Study as a whole: Collection of acute and convalescent COVID-19 samples took place in the United States, Italy and Spain. T cells, B-cell-depleted T cells, or PBMCs provided the cDNA or gDNA that served as material.

The V end was cut by 0 bases, the J end by 9 bases, with 9 bases between. CDR1 and CDR2 from the germline V gene are MRHNA and SNTAGT. The CDR3 is 12 amino acids. How the authors handled the data: Amplified reference gene primers provided the basis for estimating nucleated cell counts. Clones were sequenced by immunoSEQ multiplex PCR, and TCRdb holds only the in-frame ones, with some missing. V, J and clone size derive from that table, while D and trimming were established from the DNA sequence. The sample includes approximately 93,000 clones, around 86% of them seen just once. This chain joins TRBV6-4 and TRBJ2-7; D gene ambiguous. Material for sequencing was peripheral blood. This TCR derives from a man aged 45-65 years with active or convalescent COVID-19. CDR3 in DNA: TGTGCCAGCAGTGACTCGAAAGCTCGGCAGTACTTC. It specifies CASSDSKARQYF.